This TCR beta chain was identified in a study of blood T cell repertoires in COVID-19. At the level of the study: The United States, Italy and Spain provided the acute and convalescent COVID-19 samples. Sources were T cells, B-cell-depleted T cells, or PBMCs; the material itself was cDNA or gDNA.

Patients from Seattle were sampled longitudinally, starting during active infection. Under the authors' procedure: Quantification of nucleated cells was approximated via reference gene primer amplification. Only in-frame clones appear in the TCRdb table, and some are missing; sequencing was by immunoSEQ multiplex PCR. From that table come the V and J calls and clone size; the DNA was used to work out D and trimming. The sample shows roughly 250,000 clones, about 85% of them seen only once. V shed 5 bases and J shed 12 bases, with 19 bases lying between them. CDR1 and CDR2 (germline): SGHTA, FQGNSA. CDR3 length equals 14 residues.

The chain combines TRBV7-2 with TRBJ1-4; no clear D gene. Sequencing was carried out using peripheral blood. This receptor was identified in a human donor with COVID-19, enrolled during active disease. The donor label of this sample is uncertain. CDR3 DNA sequence: TGTGCCAGCAGCCCCGCAAGATCCCCAAGCGAACTGTTTTTT. Its protein product is CASSPARSPSELFF.